This T cell receptor beta chain was retrieved from a study of T cells in Graves' hyperthyroidism and ophthalmopathy. Study context: Blood was drawn when the patient was first diagnosed and still untreated. Study-level findings and limits: Blood also carried most thyroid clonotypes expanded above 0.001.

This clonotype was recorded many times. The antigen remains undetermined. Subjects aged 18 to 65 presented with newly diagnosed hyperthyroidism of less than 2 months' duration. The source material, RNA transcripts, was used to amplify TCR beta CDR3 regions. Carried out on the TCR CDR3, a first-round RT-PCR used the HTBI primer set. One entry per CDR3 protein, called by TCRdb with MiXCR from the multiplex PCR reads. There are 600,000 to 650,000 distinct CDR3 sequences in the sample; 15% to 20% occur only once, and approximately 3.9% lies in the top ten. Germline CDR1 is SGDLS and CDR2 is YYNGEE. V was pared by 0 bases and J by 1 base, with 6 bases of the junction left unmatched. The CDR3 has 16 residues.

This sequence was found in a woman aged 25 to 39 with Graves' hyperthyroidism. Sequencing was done on a sample of blood. The chain has TRBV9 and TRBJ1-1; the match to TRBD1 covers 7 bases. The CDR3 DNA reads as TGTGCCAGCAGCGTAGGGGCAGGGGGACAGAACACTGAAGCTTTCTTT. Amino acids: CASSVGAGGQNTEAFF.